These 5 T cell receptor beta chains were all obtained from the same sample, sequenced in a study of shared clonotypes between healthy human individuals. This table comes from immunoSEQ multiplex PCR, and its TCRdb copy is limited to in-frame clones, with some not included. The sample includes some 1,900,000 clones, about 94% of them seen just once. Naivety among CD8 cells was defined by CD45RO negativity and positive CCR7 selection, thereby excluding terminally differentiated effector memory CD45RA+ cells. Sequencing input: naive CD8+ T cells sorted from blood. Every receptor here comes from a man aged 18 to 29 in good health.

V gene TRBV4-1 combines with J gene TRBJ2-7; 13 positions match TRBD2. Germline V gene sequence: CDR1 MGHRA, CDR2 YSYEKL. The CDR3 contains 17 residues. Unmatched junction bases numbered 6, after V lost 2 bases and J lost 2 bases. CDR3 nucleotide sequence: TGCGCCAGCAGCCAAAAGGGGACTAGCGGGGCGACCTACGAGCAGTACTTC. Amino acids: CASSQKGTSGATYEQYF.

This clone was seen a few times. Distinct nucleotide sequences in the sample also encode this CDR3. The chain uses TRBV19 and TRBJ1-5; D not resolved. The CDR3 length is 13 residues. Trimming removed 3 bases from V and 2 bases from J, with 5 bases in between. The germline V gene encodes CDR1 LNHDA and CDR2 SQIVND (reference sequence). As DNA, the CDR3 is TGTGCCAGTAGTATCTCTGGCAATCAGCCCCAGCATTTT. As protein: CASSISGNQPQHF. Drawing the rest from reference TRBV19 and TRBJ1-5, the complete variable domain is DGGITQSPKYLFRKEGQNVTLSCEQNLNHDAMYWYRQDPGQGLRLIYYSQIVNDFQKGDIAEGYSVSREKKESFPLTVTSAQKNPTAFYLCASSISGNQPQHFGDGTRLSIL.

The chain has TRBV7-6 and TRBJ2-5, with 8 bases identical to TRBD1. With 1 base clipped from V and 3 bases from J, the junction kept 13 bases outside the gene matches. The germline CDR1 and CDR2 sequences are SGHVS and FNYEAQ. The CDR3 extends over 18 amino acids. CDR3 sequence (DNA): TGTGCCAGCAGCTTAGGCGAAAACCGGGACAGGAACAAAGAGACCCAGTACTTC. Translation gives CASSLGENRDRNKETQYF.

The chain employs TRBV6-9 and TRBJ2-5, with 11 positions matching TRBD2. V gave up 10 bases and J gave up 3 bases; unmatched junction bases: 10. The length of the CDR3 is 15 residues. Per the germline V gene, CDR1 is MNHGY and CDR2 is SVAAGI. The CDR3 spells CAIQDSGGAKETQYF. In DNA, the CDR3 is TGTGCCATCCAGGATAGCGGGGGGGCCAAAGAGACCCAGTACTTC.

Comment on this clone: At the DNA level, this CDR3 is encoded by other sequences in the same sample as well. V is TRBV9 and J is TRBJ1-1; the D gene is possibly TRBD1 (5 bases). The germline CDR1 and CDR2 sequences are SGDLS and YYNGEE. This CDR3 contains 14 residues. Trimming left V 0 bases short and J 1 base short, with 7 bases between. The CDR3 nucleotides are TGTGCCAGCAGCGTAGCAGGGACGAACACTGAAGCTTTCTTT. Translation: CASSVAGTNTEAFF. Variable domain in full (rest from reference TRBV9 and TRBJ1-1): DSGVTQTPKHLITATGQRVTLRCSPRSGDLSVYWYQQSLDQGLQFLIQYYNGEERAKGNILERFSAQQFPDLHSELNLSSLELGDSALYFCASSVAGTNTEAFFGQGTRLTVV.